This record concerns one TCR beta chain sequence. What this receptor recognizes is not known. Per-nucleotide qualities are absent, and no much larger clonotype sits a single base away. TCRbeta CDR3 regions were amplified from genomic DNA by means of the immunoSEQ Assay, a bias-controlled multiplex PCR. The published analysis was carried out like this. The number of nucleated cells in each sample was estimated by amplification of reference gene primers within the assay. To quantify the absolute abundance of each unique TCRbeta CDR3 rearrangement, sequence reads were collapsed and filtered. For each sample, productive Simpson clonality was calculated by taking the square root of Simpson's diversity index across productive rearrangements. This is the immuneACCESS table as TCRdb keeps it, with only in-frame sequences that have V and J called. A part of the clones is gone; compared with another copy, unresolved V genes explain less than half, and the rest is unexplained. V, J and clone size are those of that table, while D and trimming were read from the DNA. Across this sample there are about 240,000 clones, with about nine tenths seen only once. Clones ranked in the top ten supply around 7.8% of the sample.

The source of the sample is a study of blood T cell repertoires in COVID-19 (dated by TCRdb to the early 2020s). A note on the overall study: Samples from collaborators originated in the United States, Italy and Spain and spanned both the acute and convalescent phases of COVID-19. The prospective study material was composed of cDNA or gDNA derived from T cells, B-cell-depleted T cells, or PBMCs. The repertoires were released in a freely available public database meant as a resource for research on the immune response to SARS-CoV-2. Samples were obtained from the ongoing ImmuneRACE study (first 160 participants) and from some 1,300 subjects provided by 6 global collaborators. A de-identified subject ID, COVID-19 status, age in years and sex were almost always included in the sample metadata. Where available, HLA class I and class II types were obtained from metadata supplied by the sample provider rather than from assay-based typing. Deeply sampled blood TCRbeta repertoires from subjects exposed to, actively infected with, or recovered from COVID-19 were included in the dataset. Study-wide conclusions, independent of this receptor: Clinical and demographic metadata were provided uncurated, with the amount varying by source and participant.

According to the germline V gene, CDR1 reads MNHEY and CDR2 reads SVGAGI. There are 14 amino acids in the CDR3, from cysteine to phenylalanine inclusive. Of the read, only the CDR3 DNA is kept; its 42 bases are in frame from base 1. The germline ends are 10 bases apart after V is trimmed by 2 bases and J by 4 bases. A second Seattle source provided samples from volunteer blood donors who had recovered from COVID-19. Each collaborating institution followed its own protocols to collect whole blood in K2EDTA tubes. For TCRbeta analysis, collaborators shipped samples in one of three forms: frozen whole blood, isolated PBMCs, or DNA extracted from either of those sample types.

Sequencing input: peripheral blood. The chain is made from TRBV6-5 and TRBJ2-3; the D gene is not confidently resolved. This clonotype was sampled from a man aged 60 to 75 who had recovered from COVID-19. The nucleotides read TGTGCCAGCAGTTACGAGTCTCGGGCAGATACGCAGTATTTT. Its protein reads: CASSYESRADTQYF.